The present T cell receptor (beta chain) was sequenced within a study of radiotherapy plus CTLA-4 blockade in lung cancer. Repertoires were generated with immunoSEQ multiplex PCR, while TCRdb's copy carries only in-frame clones and drops some. The sample records 75,000 to 95,000 clones, roughly 85% being singletons. The sample holds a few counts of this clone. The receptor's source is a human donor with non-small cell lung cancer that progressed on radiotherapy plus ipilimumab. The sequencing used peripheral blood, collected from a patient treated with radiotherapy plus ipilimumab.

CDR3 in DNA: TGTGCCAGCAGCCGAAGTAGCGGAACCAGCACAGATACGCAGTATTTT. It yields the protein CASSRSSGTSTDTQYF. The V and J genes are TRBV7-8 and TRBJ2-3; possibly TRBD2 for D (6 bases). The V and J ends lost 5 bases and 0 bases respectively, with 15 bases between them. Looked up from germline, CDR1 is SGHVS and CDR2 is FQNEAQ. The CDR3 has 16 residues.